This passage covers 10 T cell receptor beta chains from one sample sequenced in a study of blood T cell repertoires in COVID-19. Data came from immunoSEQ multiplex PCR; TCRdb stores just in-frame clones and leaves some out. The sample includes about 100,000 clones, 80% to 90% of them seen just once. Sample: peripheral blood. The receptors here all came from a human donor in a cohort sampled during active COVID-19.

The genes are TRBV19 and TRBJ1-1; 7 positions agree with TRBD1. Germline V gene sequence: CDR1 LNHDA, CDR2 SQIVND (reference sequence). Losses at the gene ends were 3 bases for V and 4 bases for J; bases not matched to a gene: 5. This CDR3 has 14 amino acids. CDR3 sequence reads: CASSIVAGGTEAFF. CDR3 sequence (DNA): TGTGCCAGTAGTATTGTGGCAGGGGGCACTGAAGCTTTCTTT.

The genes are TRBV5-1 and TRBJ1-1; 11 nucleotides match TRBD1. The CDR3 is made up of 15 amino acids. J was trimmed by 8 bases and V by 4 bases; bases with no gene match: 10. The germline V gene encodes CDR1 SGHRS and CDR2 YFSETQ. CDR3 in DNA: TGCGCCAGCAGCATTGATATGGACAGGGGGCAGGAAGCTTTCTTT. It codes for CASSIDMDRGQEAFF. Complete variable domain (other parts from reference TRBV5-1 and TRBJ1-1): KAGVTQTPRYLIKTRGQQVTLSCSPISGHRSVSWYQQTPGQGLQFLFEYFSETQRNKGNFPGRFSGRQFSNSRSEMNVSTLELGDSALYLCASSIDMDRGQEAFFGQGTRLTVV.

This rearrangement joins TRBV2 to TRBJ2-2; TRBD2 aligns across 14 bases. V gave up 8 bases and J gave up 3 bases; unmatched junction bases: 11. CDR3 length: 18 amino acids. The germline gives CDR1 SNHLY, CDR2 FYNNEI. In DNA, the CDR3 is TGTGCCAGCGGACGGGGGACTAGCGGGAGCTCTCACACCGGGGAGCTGTTTTTT. It encodes CASGRGTSGSSHTGELFF.

The chain links TRBV28 to TRBJ1-5; a possible D gene is TRBD1 (6 bases). Trimming pared 7 bases from V and 4 bases from J, leaving 20 bases between. Germline CDR1 reads MDHEN; CDR2 reads SYDVKM. The CDR3 loop spans 16 amino acids. The CDR3 coding sequence is TGTGCCAGCACCTTCCTTAGGCTCAGGGGAAATCAGCCCCAGCATTTT. Protein sequence: CASTFLRLRGNQPQHF.

The chain has TRBV6-1 and TRBJ2-7; D is ambiguous. Trimming pared 1 base from V and 3 bases from J, leaving 10 bases between. Germline V gives CDR1 MNHNS, CDR2 SASEGT. The CDR3 consists of 14 residues. The CDR3 protein is CASSEVSLFYEQYF. The CDR3 nucleotides read TGTGCCAGCAGTGAAGTTAGCTTATTCTACGAGCAGTACTTC.

This rearrangement joins TRBV2 to TRBJ2-7; a possible D gene is TRBD1 (5 bases). Germline CDR1 SNHLY, CDR2 FYNNEI. The CDR3 totals 15 residues. Between the trimmed V and J ends, which lost 6 bases and 1 base, there was a span of 16 bases. The CDR3 coding sequence is TGTGCCAGCAGGGATACAGGATCGCCGTCCTACGAGCAGTACTTC. It specifies CASRDTGSPSYEQYF.

The rearrangement uses TRBV11-2 and TRBJ2-1; possible D gene TRBD2, 5 bases. Trimming took 7 bases from V and 4 from J, leaving 11 bases between them. CDR1 and CDR2 (germline): SGHAT, FQNNGV. This CDR3 is 13 amino acids long. CDR3 nucleotides: TGTGCCAGCACCCGAAGGGAGTACAATGAGCAGTTCTTC. Protein: CASTRREYNEQFF. Using reference TRBV11-2 and TRBJ2-1 for the parts outside the CDR3, the full variable domain is EAGVAQSPRYKIIEKRQSVAFWCNPISGHATLYWYQQILGQGPKLLIQFQNNGVVDDSQLPKDRFSAERLKGVDSTLKIQPAKLEDSAVYLCASTRREYNEQFFGPGTRLTVL.

The rearrangement joins TRBV6-2 or TRBV6-3 to TRBJ2-7, with D possibly matching TRBD2 (6 bases). The CDR3 covers 15 residues. V dropped 0 bases and J dropped 4 bases, with 13 bases sitting between them. Germline V gene data show CDR1 as MNHEY and CDR2 as SVGEGT. The CDR3 DNA reads as TGTGCCAGCAGTTACTCTGACGGGGAGGCATACGAGCAGTACTTC. Encoded protein: CASSYSDGEAYEQYF.

Only a few counts were recorded for this clone. The chain uses TRBV3-1 (or the pseudogene TRBV3-2) and TRBJ1-1; 7 nucleotides line up with TRBD1. Germline values: CDR1 LGHDT, CDR2 YNNKEL (reference sequence). The J segment lost 0 bases and the V segment lost 4 bases, leaving 5 bases of the junction unmatched. The CDR3 spans 15 residues. CDR3 nucleotide sequence: TGTGCCAGCAGCCTAGTTCAGGGGGTGAACACTGAAGCTTTCTTT. Translating gives CASSLVQGVNTEAFF.

The chain uses TRBV5-5 and TRBJ2-1; unclear D gene. CDR3 size: 17 residues. Trimming shortened V by 4 bases and J by 2 bases, and 19 bases separated the two germline ends. CDR1 is SGHKS, CDR2 YYEKEE, per germline (reference sequence). The CDR3 region has the DNA TGTGCCAGCAGCCCGGAGCAAAGCAACTGGCCCTACAATGAGCAGTTCTTC. Residues: CASSPEQSNWPYNEQFF.